This record looks at one TCR beta chain sequence and its context. Its antigen is not known. These data belong to a study of T cell responses to AZD1222 COVID-19 vaccine. Study findings and constraints: The number of AZD1222 recipients seropositive at baseline was only 5 to 7. Spike-wide coverage was observed for vaccine-associated CD4 TCRs, with dominant responses at 160-218 and 743-854. Reports say nearly half of spike-specific TCRs go after unmutated variant regions.

Measured with immunoSEQ multiplex PCR; TCRdb has only the in-frame clones, and not every one. This table has roughly 180,000 clones, approximately 90% appearing once. Germline CDR1 and CDR2: MDHEN and SYDVKM. V was shortened by 2 bases and J by 3 bases, with 4 bases between the two germline ends. This CDR3 is 13 amino acids long. Sequenced material: peripheral blood, taken on day 0 of AZD1222 vaccination. This clonotype was sampled from an adult in good health. The chain carries TRBV28 and TRBJ2-2; D not certain. The CDR3 bases are TGTGCCAGCAGTTTAGCTTACACCGGGGAGCTGTTTTTT. Residues: CASSLAYTGELFF.